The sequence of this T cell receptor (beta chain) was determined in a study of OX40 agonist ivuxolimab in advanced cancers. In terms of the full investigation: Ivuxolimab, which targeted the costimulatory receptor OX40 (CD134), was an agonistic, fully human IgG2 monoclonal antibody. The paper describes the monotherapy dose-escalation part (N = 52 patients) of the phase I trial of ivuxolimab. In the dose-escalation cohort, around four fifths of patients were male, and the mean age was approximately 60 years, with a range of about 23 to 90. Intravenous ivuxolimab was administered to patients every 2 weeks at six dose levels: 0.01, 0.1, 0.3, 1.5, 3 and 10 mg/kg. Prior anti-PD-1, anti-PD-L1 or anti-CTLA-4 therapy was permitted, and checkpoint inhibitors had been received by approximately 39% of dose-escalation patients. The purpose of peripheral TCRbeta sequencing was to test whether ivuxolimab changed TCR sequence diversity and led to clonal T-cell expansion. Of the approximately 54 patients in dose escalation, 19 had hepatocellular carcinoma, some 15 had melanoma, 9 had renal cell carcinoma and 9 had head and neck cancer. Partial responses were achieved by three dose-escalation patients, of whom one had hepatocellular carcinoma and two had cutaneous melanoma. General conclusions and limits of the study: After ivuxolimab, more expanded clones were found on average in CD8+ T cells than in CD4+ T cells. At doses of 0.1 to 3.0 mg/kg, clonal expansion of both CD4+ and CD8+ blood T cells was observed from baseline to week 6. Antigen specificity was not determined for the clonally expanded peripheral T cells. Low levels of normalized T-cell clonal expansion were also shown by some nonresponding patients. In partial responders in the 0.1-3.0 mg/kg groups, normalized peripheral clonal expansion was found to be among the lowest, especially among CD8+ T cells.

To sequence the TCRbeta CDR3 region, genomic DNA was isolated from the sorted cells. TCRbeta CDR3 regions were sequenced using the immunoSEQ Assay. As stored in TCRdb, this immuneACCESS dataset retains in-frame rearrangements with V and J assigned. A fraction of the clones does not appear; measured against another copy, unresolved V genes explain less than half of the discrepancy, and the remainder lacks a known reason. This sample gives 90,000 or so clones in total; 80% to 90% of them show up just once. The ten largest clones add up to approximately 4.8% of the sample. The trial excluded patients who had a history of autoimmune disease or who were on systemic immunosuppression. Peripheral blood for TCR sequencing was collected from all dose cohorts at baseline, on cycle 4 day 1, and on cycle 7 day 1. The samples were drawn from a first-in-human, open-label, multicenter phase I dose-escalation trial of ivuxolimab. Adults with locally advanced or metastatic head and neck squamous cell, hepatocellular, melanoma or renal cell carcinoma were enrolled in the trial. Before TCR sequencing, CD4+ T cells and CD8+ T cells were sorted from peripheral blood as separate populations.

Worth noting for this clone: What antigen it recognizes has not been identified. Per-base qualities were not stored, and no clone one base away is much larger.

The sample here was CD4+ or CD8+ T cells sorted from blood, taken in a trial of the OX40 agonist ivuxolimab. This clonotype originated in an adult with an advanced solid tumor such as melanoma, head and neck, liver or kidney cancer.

This receptor carries the CDR3 CASSILPTGGYTEAFF. The base sequence is TGTGCCAGCAGTATACTCCCGACAGGGGGCTACACTGAAGCTTTCTTT. This sequence uses TRBV27 and TRBJ1-1; 10 of the junction bases match TRBD1. From its cysteine to its phenylalanine, the CDR3 spans 16 amino acids. Only CDR3 DNA is held: 48 bases, read in frame from base 1. CDR1 and CDR2 (MNHEY, SMNVEV) derive from the germline V gene (reference sequence). V is cut back by 5 bases and J by 3 bases, with 9 bases in the junction unmatched.